This is a list of T cell receptor beta chains from one sample in a study of cytomegalovirus exposure and HLA in healthy donors. Here immunoSEQ multiplex PCR was the method, and the copy in TCRdb shows in-frame clones only, minus some. Of approximately 220,000 clones in the sample, roughly 89% are singletons; the top ten hold roughly 2.5%. Sequencing used PBMCs. These receptor sequences come from a man aged 18 to 30 in good health and CMV-seronegative. Each CDR3 is given with its conserved first and last residue. The D gene is left open where the match is weak. Clone size is stated in some rows and not others, as once, few, many or a class when expanded.

.,TRBJ1-1,.,TRBV7-9,CASSLEVGVSEAFF,TGTGCCAGCAGCTTAGAGGTAGGGGTTAGCGAAGCTTTCTTT
.,TRBJ1-2,.,TRBV7-9,CASSFQGLGYTF,TGTGCCAGCAGCTTTCAGGGGTTGGGCTACACCTTC
TRBD1,TRBJ1-2,few,TRBV28,CASSLWKGAATYGYTF,TGTGCCAGCAGTTTATGGAAGGGGGCGGCTACCTATGGCTACACCTTC
.,TRBJ1-4,.,TRBV7-9,CASSPKSWYSEKLFF,TGTGCCAGCAGCCCCAAATCTTGGTACAGCGAAAAACTGTTTTTT
.,TRBJ1-5,.,TRBV18,CASSVNRGRTNQPQHF,TGTGCCAGCTCAGTCAATAGAGGTCGGACAAATCAGCCCCAGCATTTT
TRBD2,TRBJ2-3,.,TRBV4-3,CASSQTLAGGPTDTQYF,TGCGCCAGCAGCCAAACACTAGCGGGAGGGCCCACAGATACGCAGTATTTT
TRBD1,TRBJ1-4,.,TRBV5-1,CASSPQGAEEKLFF,TGCGCCAGCAGCCCACAGGGGGCTGAGGAAAAACTGTTTTTT
.,TRBJ1-5,.,TRBV10-2,CASSVRGDNQPQHF,TGCGCCAGCAGTGTAAGAGGAGATAATCAGCCCCAGCATTTT
.,TRBJ1-2,.,TRBV4-1,CASSSGRSANYGYTF,TGCGCCAGCAGCTCAGGTCGGTCAGCTAACTATGGCTACACCTTC
.,TRBJ1-4,.,TRBV29-1,CSVLGVNEKLFF,TGCAGCGTTTTAGGAGTTAATGAAAAACTGTTTTTT
.,TRBJ1-5,.,TRBV19,CASSRRTSVNQPQHF,TGTGCCAGTAGTCGACGGACATCCGTCAATCAGCCCCAGCATTTT
.,TRBJ2-7,.,TRBV19,CATMADSNEQYF,TGTGCCACTATGGCAGACAGCAACGAGCAGTACTTC
TRBD1,TRBJ1-4,.,TRBV14,CASSRQGQMEKLFF,TGTGCCAGCAGCCGACAGGGTCAAATGGAAAAACTGTTTTTT
.,TRBJ1-6,.,TRBV9,CASSVGWGGNSPLHF,TGTGCCAGCAGCGTAGGGTGGGGGGGGAATTCACCCCTCCACTTT
.,TRBJ2-7,.,TRBV5-4,CASSLQGGKYEQYF,TGTGCCAGCAGCTTGCAAGGCGGGAAATACGAGCAGTACTTC
TRBD1,TRBJ2-7,.,TRBV27,CASSFRGRGEQYF,TGTGCCAGCAGTTTCAGGGGGCGCGGCGAGCAGTACTTC
.,TRBJ2-2,.,TRBV7-3,CASSPWDSDTGELFF,TGTGCCAGCAGCCCCTGGGACTCTGACACCGGGGAGCTGTTTTTT
TRBD1,TRBJ2-1,.,TRBV29-1,CSVEGTGRNYNEQFF,TGCAGCGTTGAAGGGACAGGCCGTAACTACAATGAGCAGTTCTTC
.,TRBJ2-7,.,TRBV5-1,CASSPLGGPYEQYF,TGCGCCAGCAGCCCCCTCGGCGGTCCCTACGAGCAGTACTTC
.,TRBJ2-5,.,TRBV5-1,CARKGVARKQETQYF,TGCGCCCGAAAAGGCGTAGCACGTAAACAAGAGACCCAGTACTTC
TRBD2,TRBJ2-3,.,TRBV5-1,CASSYGLAGGSGDTQYF,TGCGCCAGCAGCTATGGACTAGCGGGAGGATCGGGAGATACGCAGTATTTT
.,TRBJ2-7,.,TRBV10-3,CAISETRDTSYEQYF,TGTGCCATCAGTGAGACCAGGGACACCTCCTACGAGCAGTACTTC
.,TRBJ2-3,.,TRBV11-2,CASSTNTGISTDTQYF,TGTGCCAGCAGCACCAACACAGGGATTAGCACAGATACGCAGTATTTT
.,TRBJ1-2,.,TRBV2,CASTEGGGSLSGNYGYTF,TGTGCCAGCACCGAAGGCGGGGGTAGTCTCTCGGGGAACTATGGCTACACCTTC
TRBD1,TRBJ1-2,once,TRBV19,CASSLRTGLHAGYTF,TGTGCCAGTAGTCTTCGGACAGGGCTGCACGCGGGCTACACCTTC
.,TRBJ2-1,once,TRBV9,CASSPWGPNNNEQFF,TGTGCCAGCAGCCCCTGGGGCCCTAACAACAATGAGCAGTTCTTC
TRBD1,TRBJ2-1,.,TRBV5-4,CASSLEGGGYNEQFF,TGTGCCAGCAGCTTGGAAGGGGGCGGGTACAATGAGCAGTTCTTC
TRBD1,TRBJ1-2,.,TRBV7-9,CASSPGDRHNYGYTF,TGTGCCAGCAGCCCCGGGGACAGGCATAACTATGGCTACACCTTC
.,TRBJ1-2,.,TRBV11-2,CASSLLPGQQSQFYTF,TGTGCCAGCAGCTTATTGCCGGGACAACAGTCACAATTCTACACCTTC
.,TRBJ2-2,.,TRBV28,CASSLNLGRGNTGELFF,TGTGCCAGCAGTTTAAATCTGGGGCGCGGGAACACCGGGGAGCTGTTTTTT
TRBD1,TRBJ1-6,.,TRBV27,CASSDHRGRNSPLHF,TGTGCCAGCAGTGATCACAGGGGAAGGAATTCACCCCTCCACTTT
TRBD1,TRBJ1-1,.,TRBV30,CAWNNAGGTEAFF,TGTGCCTGGAATAACGCAGGGGGCACTGAAGCTTTCTTT
TRBD1,TRBJ2-1,.,TRBV6-6,CASRAGGSYNEQFF,TGTGCCAGCAGGGCAGGGGGCTCCTACAATGAGCAGTTCTTC
.,TRBJ1-4,.,TRBV7-9,CASSLAGLDEKLFF,TGTGCCAGCAGCTTAGCGGGGCTTGATGAAAAACTGTTTTTT
.,TRBJ1-4,.,TRBV5-1,CASSLGGNEKLFF,TGCGCCAGCAGCTTGGGCGGGAATGAAAAACTGTTTTTT
TRBD1,TRBJ1-5,.,TRBV18,CASSPATGNGQPQHF,TGTGCCAGCTCACCAGCGACAGGGAATGGCCAGCCCCAGCATTTT
.,TRBJ1-2,.,TRBV4-3,CASSQEVRAYGYTF,TGCGCCAGCAGCCAAGAAGTCAGGGCCTATGGCTACACCTTC
.,TRBJ1-2,few,TRBV7-9,CASSPDTNYGYTF,TGTGCCAGCAGCCCGGACACCAACTATGGCTACACCTTC
.,TRBJ1-2,.,TRBV5-6,CASSTTPGGYTF,TGTGCCAGCAGCACAACCCCGGGTGGCTACACCTTC
TRBD1,TRBJ2-1,once,TRBV5-4,CASSSPGTAYNEQFF,TGTGCCAGCAGCTCACCCGGGACAGCCTACAATGAGCAGTTCTTC
TRBD1,TRBJ2-1,.,TRBV6-5,CASSQDRFNEQFF,TGTGCCAGCAGCCAGGACAGGTTCAATGAGCAGTTCTTC
TRBD1,TRBJ1-2,.,TRBV5-6,CASSLNPELRQGSYGYTF,TGTGCCAGCAGCTTGAATCCAGAATTGCGACAGGGAAGCTATGGCTACACCTTC
TRBD2,TRBJ2-5,.,TRBV13,CASSLGVAGGQETQYF,TGTGCCAGCAGCTTAGGGGTAGCGGGGGGACAAGAGACCCAGTACTTC
TRBD1,TRBJ1-2,.,TRBV4-3,CASSQDLTGVIGYGYTF,TGCGCCAGCAGCCAAGACCTCACAGGGGTAATCGGCTATGGCTACACCTTC
TRBD1,TRBJ1-5,.,TRBV7-2,CASSLTPGQPNQPQHF,TGTGCCAGCAGCTTAACCCCGGGACAGCCCAATCAGCCCCAGCATTTT
TRBD2,TRBJ2-5,once,TRBV2,CASSAGRGGEETQYF,TGTGCCAGCAGTGCGGGGCGGGGGGGCGAAGAGACCCAGTACTTC
TRBD2,TRBJ2-3,.,TRBV2,CARSGTSGEYTDTQYF,TGTGCCAGGTCTGGGACTAGCGGGGAGTACACAGATACGCAGTATTTT
.,TRBJ1-1,.,TRBV5-1,CASSHGYVSQEAFF,TGCGCCAGCAGCCACGGGTACGTGTCCCAGGAAGCTTTCTTT
.,TRBJ1-5,.,TRBV28,CASSPRTGSGNQPQHF,TGTGCCAGCAGTCCCCGGACGGGATCGGGCAATCAGCCCCAGCATTTT
.,TRBJ2-7,.,TRBV10-1,CASSEFPGHLYEQYF,TGCGCCAGCAGTGAGTTCCCGGGACATCTCTACGAGCAGTACTTC
TRBD1,TRBJ1-6,.,TRBV7-9,CASSPDRAYSPLHF,TGTGCCAGCAGCCCAGACAGGGCTTATTCACCCCTCCACTTT
.,TRBJ1-2,.,TRBV5-6,CASSLTEDGYTF,TGTGCCAGCAGCTTGACAGAAGATGGCTACACCTTC
TRBD1,TRBJ1-4,.,TRBV5-4,CATRQGGKLFF,TGTGCCACCAGACAGGGGGGAAAACTGTTTTTT
TRBD1,TRBJ2-2,.,TRBV23-1,CASSLSGGANTGELFF,TGCGCCAGCAGTCTTTCAGGGGGCGCGAACACCGGGGAGCTGTTTTTT
TRBD1,TRBJ1-5,.,TRBV5-1,CASSFSGTGDQPQHF,TGCGCCAGCAGTTTCTCCGGGACAGGGGATCAGCCCCAGCATTTT
.,TRBJ1-2,.,TRBV27,CASSSLSGGGYTF,TGTGCCAGCAGTTCACTGAGCGGGGGTGGCTACACCTTC
TRBD2,TRBJ2-1,.,TRBV5-1,CASTKGLAGGPLSNEQFF,TGCGCCAGCACCAAAGGACTAGCGGGAGGGCCGCTATCCAATGAGCAGTTCTTC
TRBD1,TRBJ1-6,.,TRBV9,CASSVGRDRANSPLHF,TGTGCCAGCAGCGTAGGGCGGGACAGGGCTAATTCACCCCTCCACTTT